This T cell receptor (beta chain) was identified in a study of blood T cell repertoires in COVID-19. Study information: COVID-19 samples, acute and convalescent, were from the United States, Italy and Spain.

V lost 5 bases and J lost 4; bases outside the gene matches: 7. CDR1 is SGHNT, CDR2 YENEEA, per germline. The CDR3 is 14 amino acids. In the original workflow: Reference gene primers were amplified, and this amplification served to estimate nucleated cell counts. Profiled with immunoSEQ multiplex PCR; TCRdb holds only in-frame clones, not every one. For V, J and clone size, that table is used; D and trimming come from the DNA. Here the sample spans around 69,000 clones, 89% being singletons. The J gene is TRBJ2-7, the V gene TRBV11-3; TRBD2 agrees at 8 bases. Material for sequencing was peripheral blood. The source of this sequence is a woman between 45 and 60 years old with active COVID-19. DNA for the CDR3: TGTGCCAGCAGCCCGCGGGAGGACCCTTACGAGCAGTACTTC. Protein product: CASSPREDPYEQYF.